These 7 T cell receptor beta chains were sequenced from one sample in a study of lymphopenia after photon versus proton radiotherapy. TCRdb's table, derived via immunoSEQ multiplex PCR, lists solely in-frame clones and lacks some. The sample holds just over 40,000 clones, approximately 86% seen once. The material was peripheral blood, obtained from a patient treated with proton-based radiotherapy. The receptors were gathered from a woman in her 70s with pancreatic cancer. Some clones in this sample may be carry-over from other donors' samples.

The chain couples TRBV6-6 to TRBJ1-5, with D tentatively TRBD1 (6 bases). V was pared by 2 bases and J by 0 bases, with 8 bases between. The CDR3 runs 15 residues. Germline CDR1 reads MNHNY; CDR2 reads SVGAGI (reference sequence). The CDR3, as DNA: TGTGCCAGCAGTTACAAACAGGGTAGCAATCAGCCCCAGCATTTT. Protein product: CASSYKQGSNQPQHF.

The chain combines TRBV5-1 with TRBJ2-7; 7 bases fit TRBD1. This CDR3 is built from 14 residues. The junction had 6 bases not matched to a gene; V was cut back by 4 bases and J by 2 bases. Germline V gives CDR1 SGHRS, CDR2 YFSETQ. CDR3 bases: TGCGCCAGCAGCGCTGGACAGGCCACCTACGAGCAGTACTTC. Amino acid sequence: CASSAGQATYEQYF. Based on the CDR3 plus reference TRBV5-1 and TRBJ2-7, the full variable domain is KAGVTQTPRYLIKTRGQQVTLSCSPISGHRSVSWYQQTPGQGLQFLFEYFSETQRNKGNFPGRFSGRQFSNSRSEMNVSTLELGDSALYLCASSAGQATYEQYFGPGTRLTVT.

The chain carries TRBV6-1 and TRBJ1-5; possibly TRBD1 for D (5 bases). Deletions cut 0 bases from V and 6 bases from J, with 9 bases between. CDR1 is MNHNS, CDR2 SASEGT, per germline. The CDR3 runs 14 residues. The CDR3 DNA reads TGTGCCAGCAGTGAAGCTGGGGGGATTCAGCCCCAGCATTTT. Translating it yields CASSEAGGIQPQHF.

V gene TRBV11-2 combines with J gene TRBJ2-7, with a possible D match to TRBD1 (6 bases). Trimming cost V 5 bases and J 6 bases, with 20 bases left between them. This CDR3 spans 15 amino acids. CDR1 and CDR2 from the germline V gene are SGHAT and FQNNGV. DNA for the CDR3: TGTGCCAGCAGCCCATCCTCGACAGGTTTGGTCGAGCAGTACTTC. Its translation is CASSPSSTGLVEQYF.

This clone turned up a few times. The V call is TRBV2, the J call TRBJ2-2; D is uncertain. CDR1 SNHLY and CDR2 FYNNEI come from the germline V gene. The ends were cut back, 3 bases at V and 7 bases at J, with 9 bases in the middle. The CDR3 is 13 residues long. The CDR3 nucleotides are TGTGCCAGCAGTGAGGGTCTAGGCGGGGAGCTGTTTTTT. As protein: CASSEGLGGELFF.

This clone was seen just once. This chain uses TRBV30 with TRBJ2-1, with 11 bases lining up with TRBD2. V lost 4 bases, J lost 1 base, and 9 bases stayed unmatched. In germline, CDR1 is GTSNPN, CDR2 SVGIG (reference sequence). The CDR3 sequence is 17 residues long. CDR3 coding DNA: TGTGCCTGGACTATCGGAACTAGCGGGAGATCCTACAATGAGCAGTTCTTC. It translates to CAWTIGTSGRSYNEQFF. Complete variable domain (other parts from reference TRBV30 and TRBJ2-1): SQTIHQWPATLVQPVGSPLSLECTVEGTSNPNLYWYRQAAGRGLQLLFYSVGIGQISSEVPQNLSASRPQDRQFILSSKKLLLSDSGFYLCAWTIGTSGRSYNEQFFGPGTRLTVL.

CDR3 nucleotide sequence: TGTGCCAGCAGCTTGGGCCTAGCGGGAGGGCCACACGGGGAGCTGTTTTTT. It yields the protein CASSLGLAGGPHGELFF. The rearrangement joins TRBV5-4 to TRBJ2-2, with TRBD2 matching 12 bases. This CDR3 spans 17 amino acids. V was clipped by 0 bases and J by 7 bases; unmatched bases: 7. Germline-derived CDR1 and CDR2 are SGHNT and YYREEE (reference sequence).